The 16 T cell receptor beta chains reported below all come from one sample, sequenced in a study of shared clonotypes between healthy human individuals. Profiled with immunoSEQ multiplex PCR; TCRdb holds only in-frame clones, not every one. The table includes more than 2,000,000 clones, approximately 92% detected once. Sequenced: naive CD4+ T cells sorted from blood. Subset specified: CD45RA+ positively selected. The receptors stem from a man in his late teens or twenties in good health.

This clone was detected once. Since the CDR3 does not end with the conserved phenylalanine or tryptophan, this likely comes from a read error. No DNA is shown, since the ends of the CDR3 on it are uncertain; the CDR3 is the one TCRdb lists. The J gene is TRBJ2-7, the V gene TRBV21-1. TRBV21-1 is flagged as a pseudogene. 13 amino acids form the CDR3, both terminal residues included. CDR3 amino acids: CASSKRGCRDGPS.

The V call is TRBV18, the J call TRBJ2-7; 7 positions agree with TRBD1. The CDR3 totals 15 residues. The ends lost 5 bases at V and 0 bases at J; junction bases unmatched: 7. Per the germline V gene, CDR1 is KGHSH and CDR2 is LQKENI. CDR3 nucleotides: TGTGCCAGCTCAACTTCCGGGACAGACTCCTACGAGCAGTACTTC. Amino acids: CASSTSGTDSYEQYF.

This chain links TRBV6-5 with TRBJ2-7; tentative D call: TRBD2 (5 bases). V was cut by 4 bases and J by 4 bases, with 14 bases left in between. CDR1 MNHEY and CDR2 SVGAGI come from the germline V gene. This CDR3 is 14 amino acids long. CDR3 sequence (DNA): TGTGCCAGCAGTTCGCCTGCACGAGGGTACGAGCAGTACTTC. It yields the protein CASSSPARGYEQYF.

The chain joins TRBV6-4 to TRBJ2-3; D is possibly TRBD1 (5 bases). The ends were cut back, 8 bases at V and 4 bases at J, with 13 bases in the middle. Germline V lookup: CDR1 MRHNA, CDR2 SNTAGT. The length of the CDR3 is 13 residues. This CDR3 is CASAQGWSDTQYF. The CDR3 coding sequence is TGTGCCAGCGCGCAGGGTTGGTCAGATACGCAGTATTTT.

In regard to this clone: The same CDR3 also results from other DNA sequences found in this sample. This chain links TRBV30 with TRBJ1-1; D may be TRBD1 (6 bases). Trimming left V 4 bases short and J 3 bases short, with 6 bases between. CDR1 and CDR2 from the germline V gene are GTSNPN and SVGIG (reference sequence). There are 11 residues in the CDR3. The CDR3: CAWKGDTEAFF. The DNA for the CDR3 is TGTGCCTGGAAGGGGGACACTGAAGCTTTCTTT. The complete variable domain, with remaining parts taken from reference TRBV30 and TRBJ1-1, reads SQTIHQWPATLVQPVGSPLSLECTVEGTSNPNLYWYRQAAGRGLQLLFYSVGIGQISSEVPQNLSASRPQDRQFILSSKKLLLSDSGFYLCAWKGDTEAFFGQGTRLTVV.

A single count supports this clone. The chain combines TRBV5-1 with TRBJ2-7, with D possibly being TRBD1 or TRBD2 (5 bases each). The V gene lost 0 bases and the J gene lost 5 bases, with 12 bases spanning the gap. CDR1 SGHRS and CDR2 YFSETQ come from the germline V gene. The CDR3 consists of 14 residues. In DNA, the CDR3 is TGCGCCAGCAGCTTGGGAAGAGAGGGGAACGAGCAGTACTTC. It is translated as CASSLGREGNEQYF.

The CDR3 region is CSGDSGVGSEQFF. The CDR3, as DNA: TGCAGTGGCGATTCGGGGGTAGGGTCTGAGCAGTTCTTC. V and J are TRBV29-1 and TRBJ2-1, with D possibly matching TRBD2 (6 bases). CDR3 size: 13 residues. Germline assignment: CDR1 SQVTM and CDR2 ANQGSEA.

The chain carries TRBV18 and TRBJ2-5; tentative D call: TRBD2 (6 bases). The ends were cut back, 7 bases at V and 1 base at J, with 10 bases in the middle. Germline values: CDR1 KGHSH, CDR2 LQKENI. This CDR3 has 13 residues. The CDR3 DNA reads as TGTGCCAGCTTACCGGGACTCCAAGAGACCCAGTACTTC. The encoded protein is CASLPGLQETQYF.

This chain links TRBV30 with TRBJ2-1, with D possibly being TRBD2 (5 bases). The germline V and J ends were trimmed by 1 base and 0 bases, with 13 bases remaining between them. This CDR3 comprises 16 residues. The germline gives CDR1 GTSNPN, CDR2 SVGIG (reference sequence). The CDR3: CAWSGRAGSSYNEQFF. For the CDR3, the DNA is TGTGCCTGGAGTGGACGGGCGGGCAGCTCCTACAATGAGCAGTTCTTC.

This rearrangement joins TRBV20-1 to TRBJ2-7; D perhaps matches TRBD2 (5 bases). Looked up from germline, CDR1 is DFQATT and CDR2 is SNEGSKA (reference sequence). This CDR3 has 11 residues. V was trimmed by 5 bases and J by 1 base, leaving 6 bases between them. CDR3: CSALASYEQYF. DNA of the CDR3: TGCAGTGCTCTAGCTTCCTACGAGCAGTACTTC.

The genes are TRBV2 and TRBJ1-2, with 9 bases lining up with TRBD1. V lost 10 bases and J lost 2; bases outside the gene matches: 5. The length of the CDR3 is 13 residues. In germline, CDR1 is SNHLY, CDR2 FYNNEI. The CDR3: CAIRDRDNYGYTF. In DNA form, the CDR3 reads TGTGCCATTCGGGACAGGGACAACTATGGCTACACCTTC.

V is TRBV5-6 and J is TRBJ1-2, with D uncertain. In germline, CDR1 is SGHDT, CDR2 YYEEEE. With 0 bases removed from V and 4 bases from J, the gap between germline ends came to 10 bases. This CDR3 has 14 amino acids. The DNA for the CDR3 is TGTGCCAGCAGCTTGGTAGACGTAGCCTATGGCTACACCTTC. Protein sequence: CASSLVDVAYGYTF. The whole variable domain, remainder taken from reference TRBV5-6 and TRBJ1-2, is DAGVTQSPTHLIKTRGQQVTLRCSPKSGHDTVSWYQQALGQGPQFIFQYYEEEERQRGNFPDRFSGHQFPNYSSELNVNALLLGDSALYLCASSLVDVAYGYTFGSGTRLTVV.

This rearrangement joins TRBV30 to TRBJ2-1; 13 bases are a match to TRBD2. The CDR3 contains 17 residues. Germline loops: CDR1 GTSNPN, CDR2 SVGIG (reference sequence). V shed 1 base, J shed 7 bases, and the junction held 10 bases outside the gene matches. The CDR3 DNA follows: TGTGCCTGGAGTGCTACCCGGACTAGCGGGGGTCTGAATGAGCAGTTCTTC. Its protein is CAWSATRTSGGLNEQFF.

The chain couples TRBV7-2 to TRBJ2-1, with D hard to call. With 5 bases removed from V and 16 bases from J, the gap between germline ends came to 18 bases. Germline loops: CDR1 SGHTA, CDR2 FQGNSA. This CDR3 region has 12 residues. CDR3: CASSPYLGPAFF. CDR3 in DNA: TGTGCCAGCAGCCCTTACCTGGGCCCCGCCTTCTTC. Variable domain in full (rest from reference TRBV7-2 and TRBJ2-1): GAGVSQSPSNKVTEKGKDVELRCDPISGHTALYWYRQSLGQGLEFLIYFQGNSAPDKSGLPSDRFSAERTGGSVSTLTIQRTQQEDSAVYLCASSPYLGPAFFGPGTRLTVL.

The V gene is TRBV7-9, the J gene TRBJ2-5, with 10 bases identical to TRBD2. The ends lost 2 bases at V and 3 bases at J; junction bases unmatched: 3. The CDR3 has 15 residues. Germline CDR1 and CDR2: SEHNR and FQNEAQ (reference sequence). For the CDR3, the DNA is TGTGCCAGCAGCTTATGGACTAGCGGTAAAGAGACCCAGTACTTC. Translating it yields CASSLWTSGKETQYF.

The V call is TRBV10-3, the J call TRBJ2-3, with D maybe TRBD2 (6 bases). The length of the CDR3 is 14 residues. V shed 11 bases and J shed 7 bases, with 22 bases lying between them. Germline-derived CDR1 and CDR2 are ENHRY and SYGVKD. CDR3 residues: CASIGDLGVNTQYF. CDR3 DNA sequence: TGTGCCTCGATCGGGGACTTGGGGGTAAATACGCAGTATTTT.